The 23 T cell receptor beta chains below were found in one sample sequenced in a study of CD8 T cells in ankylosing spondylitis. Overall study findings and caveats: For ankylosing spondylitis blood, a TCR beta motif of eight or nine highly homologous variants appeared characteristic.

TCRdb independently ran MiXCR on the 5' RACE reads; one entry per CDR3 protein. Of hundreds of thousands of distinct CDR3 sequences in the sample, roughly 26% were seen once. No antigen has been identified for these receptors. Sequences were obtained from blood, either unsorted or a sorted T cell fraction (not recorded which). The origin of the receptors is a male donor with ankylosing spondylitis.

This chain links TRBV4-2 with TRBJ2-1; possibly TRBD2 for D (6 bases). CDR1 LGHNA and CDR2 YNFKEQ come from the germline V gene. CDR3 length: 17 residues. V lost 0 bases to trimming and J lost 4 bases, with 16 bases between them. CDR3 sequence: CASSQESGGDRYNEQFF. CDR3 DNA sequence: TGTGCCAGCAGCCAAGAAAGCGGAGGGGACCGATACAATGAGCAGTTCTTC.

In this sample, this clonotype turned up a few times. The V and J genes are TRBV5-1 and TRBJ2-5; 10 bases are a match to TRBD2. The CDR3 has 16 residues. Germline values: CDR1 SGHRS, CDR2 YFSETQ. The V gene end was trimmed by 0 bases and the J gene end by 3 bases; junction bases not matched to a gene: 5. The CDR3 loop reads CASSLELAGPKETQYF. CDR3 nucleotides: TGCGCCAGCAGCTTGGAACTAGCGGGACCCAAAGAGACCCAGTACTTC.

This sequence joins TRBV3-1 and TRBJ2-1; 10 nucleotides align to TRBD2. V lost 6 bases, J lost 12 bases, and 11 bases stayed unmatched. This CDR3 comprises 14 residues. Germline V CDR1 and CDR2: LGHDT, YNNKEL (reference sequence). The CDR3 coding sequence is TGTGCCAGCAGTCCTGATGGACTAGCGGTTGGGCAGTTCTTC. It yields the protein CASSPDGLAVGQFF.

V and J are TRBV19 and TRBJ2-5, with no clear D. Trimming cost V 4 bases and J 2 bases, with 8 bases left between them. Germline lookup yields CDR1 LNHDA and CDR2 SQIVND (reference sequence). The CDR3 is made up of 13 amino acids. CDR3 in amino acids: CASSKQIQETQYF. CDR3 in DNA: TGTGCCAGTAGTAAGCAGATTCAAGAGACCCAGTACTTC. Combining the CDR3 with reference TRBV19 and TRBJ2-5 gives the whole variable domain DGGITQSPKYLFRKEGQNVTLSCEQNLNHDAMYWYRQDPGQGLRLIYYSQIVNDFQKGDIAEGYSVSREKKESFPLTVTSAQKNPTAFYLCASSKQIQETQYFGPGTRLLVL.

This clonotype was found once. This chain links TRBV2 with TRBJ2-7; no reliable D call. V was clipped by 5 bases and J by 3 bases, with 11 bases between them. The CDR3 totals 13 residues. Germline CDR1 is SNHLY and CDR2 is FYNNEI. The chain's CDR3 is CASSRDTDYEQYF. The DNA for the CDR3 is TGTGCCAGCAGTCGAGACACCGACTACGAGCAGTACTTC.

The chain employs TRBV14 and TRBJ2-1; 12 positions match TRBD2. V dropped 2 bases and J dropped 8; count of bases not matched to a gene: 19. The CDR3 spans 20 residues. Per germline, CDR1 SGHDN and CDR2 FVKESK. In DNA form, the CDR3 reads TGTGCCAGCAGCCAACTAAAGGTTACTTGGACTAGCGGGATAATCGATGAGCAGTTCTTC. Amino acid sequence: CASSQLKVTWTSGIIDEQFF.

This clonotype was seen only a few times. The chain is built from TRBV6-5 and TRBJ2-1, with D perhaps matching TRBD2 (5 bases). V was trimmed by 0 bases and J by 0 bases, leaving 9 bases between them. There are 16 residues in the CDR3. The germline gives CDR1 MNHEY, CDR2 SVGAGI. In DNA form, the CDR3 reads TGTGCCAGCAGTTACTCGAGCGGCAGCTCCTACAATGAGCAGTTCTTC. Its protein product is CASSYSSGSSYNEQFF.

The chain uses TRBV10-2 and TRBJ2-7; TRBD2 might be the D (6 bases). CDR1 is WSHSY, CDR2 SAAADI, per germline. The CDR3 runs to 13 residues. Trimming removed 3 bases at V and 7 bases at J, with 13 bases between. The CDR3 spells CASSDIGRDEQYF. As DNA, the CDR3 is TGCGCCAGCAGTGATATAGGGCGGGATGAGCAGTACTTC.

The chain combines TRBV11-3 with TRBJ2-1; 14 nucleotides align to TRBD2. Germline CDR1 reads SGHNT; CDR2 reads YENEEA. V shed 4 bases, J shed 6 bases, and the junction held 8 bases outside the gene matches. The CDR3 loop spans 17 amino acids. The CDR3 region is CASSYSSGLAGGNEQFF. CDR3 DNA: TGTGCCAGCAGCTACTCCTCAGGACTAGCGGGGGGCAATGAGCAGTTCTTC.

This clonotype was observed a few times. The chain recombines TRBV20-1 with TRBJ1-6, with D hard to call. The CDR3 is 16 amino acids. V was trimmed by 1 base and J by 7 bases, leaving 17 bases between them. Germline V CDR1 and CDR2: DFQATT, SNEGSKA (reference sequence). The CDR3 spells CSARGSGRTRNSPLHF. DNA for the CDR3: TGCAGTGCTAGAGGGTCCGGGAGGACCCGAAATTCACCCCTCCACTTT.

This rearrangement joins TRBV28 to TRBJ2-1; a possible D gene is TRBD2 (6 bases). CDR1 is MDHEN, CDR2 SYDVKM, per germline. CDR3 length: 15 residues. V was clipped by 4 bases and J by 7 bases, with 17 bases between them. This CDR3 is CASSSPYTSKNEQFF. CDR3 sequence (DNA): TGTGCCAGCAGTTCCCCCTACACTAGCAAAAATGAGCAGTTCTTC.

This clonotype was picked up a small number of times. The V and J genes are TRBV12-3 or TRBV12-4 and TRBJ2-3; D perhaps matches TRBD1 (6 bases). The germline V and J ends were trimmed by 5 bases and 7 bases, with 13 bases remaining between them. CDR3 size: 13 residues. CDR3 nucleotides: TGTGCCAGCAGTGGAACAGGGAGAAATACGCAGTATTTT. Translating it yields CASSGTGRNTQYF.

The chain joins TRBV6-2 or TRBV6-3 to TRBJ1-5; 7 nucleotides match TRBD1. CDR1 and CDR2 from the germline V gene are MNHEY and SVGEGT. The ends lost 4 bases at V and 6 bases at J; junction bases unmatched: 15. The CDR3 is made up of 17 amino acids. In DNA form, the CDR3 reads TGTGCCAGCAGTTTCTCCGGACAGGCCGAGAGAGGTCAGCCCCAGCATTTT. This gives the protein CASSFSGQAERGQPQHF.

This rearrangement joins TRBV11-2 to TRBJ2-1; D gene unclear. CDR1 and CDR2 (germline): SGHAT, FQNNGV. The V and J ends lost 4 bases and 6 bases respectively, with 7 bases between them. There are 12 residues in the CDR3. For the CDR3, the DNA is TGTGCCAGCAGCTCGGTAGGCAATGAGCAGTTCTTC. Translating it yields CASSSVGNEQFF.

This clonotype was detected only a few times. The V call is TRBV12-3 or TRBV12-4, the J call TRBJ2-1; 7 positions agree with TRBD2. CDR3 length: 14 residues. V lost 3 bases, J lost 8 bases, and 7 bases stayed unmatched. The CDR3 sequence is CASSLGGREDEQFF. CDR3 nucleotides: TGTGCCAGCAGTTTGGGGGGGAGGGAGGATGAGCAGTTCTTC.

Comment on this clonotype: A much more abundant neighbour one base away suggests this may be a read error. The rearrangement uses TRBV7-9 and TRBJ2-1, with 14 bases identical to TRBD2. This CDR3 comprises 15 residues. V shed 6 bases, J shed 5 bases, and the junction held 3 bases outside the gene matches. From germline, CDR1 is SEHNR and CDR2 FQNEAQ (reference sequence). The CDR3 reads CASSSGLAGDNEQFF. CDR3 DNA: TGTGCCAGCAGTTCGGGACTAGCGGGAGACAATGAGCAGTTCTTC.

A few counts support this clonotype. The V call is TRBV5-1, the J call TRBJ2-7; 14 nucleotides align to TRBD2. The V gene's germline CDR1 is SGHRS and CDR2 YFSETQ. This CDR3 comprises 16 residues. V lost 4 bases, J lost 1 base, and 4 bases stayed unmatched. The CDR3 DNA is TGCGCCAGCAGCCAGGGACTAGCGGGAGTTTCCTACGAGCAGTACTTC. This encodes CASSQGLAGVSYEQYF.

The V call is TRBV3-1, the J call TRBJ1-1; D ambiguous. The CDR3 is 14 residues long. The V end was cut by 2 bases, the J end by 11 bases, with 18 bases between. Germline CDR1 reads LGHDT; CDR2 reads YNNKEL (reference sequence). The DNA of the CDR3 is TGTGCCAGCAGCCAATCCACCGCGAGTCAGGAGGCTTTCTTT. Translated, it gives CASSQSTASQEAFF.

The CDR3: CASSSGQGIETQYF. In DNA, the CDR3 is TGTGCCAGCAGTTCCGGACAGGGTATTGAGACCCAGTACTTC. The chain uses TRBV6-5 and TRBJ2-5; TRBD1 matches 8 bases. The CDR3 spans 14 residues. V trimming: 4 bases; J trimming: 5 bases; junction bases outside the gene matches: 6. In germline, CDR1 is MNHEY, CDR2 SVGAGI.

The chain recombines TRBV7-8 with TRBJ2-2; D might be TRBD1 (5 bases). The CDR3 runs 14 residues. Germline V gene data show CDR1 as SGHVS and CDR2 as FQNEAQ. V was cut by 1 base and J by 6 bases, with 9 bases left in between. CDR3 DNA: TGTGCCAGCAGCTTAGGGGGCATCCCCGGGGAGCTGTTTTTT. It codes for CASSLGGIPGELFF.

This clonotype was seen a handful of times. The chain joins TRBV19 to TRBJ2-1; 7 positions match TRBD2. The V segment lost 3 bases and the J segment 4 bases; nucleotides outside the gene matches: 6. The germline V gene has CDR1 LNHDA and CDR2 SQIVND (reference sequence). The CDR3 is 15 amino acids. The CDR3 here is CASSIPREWYNEQFF. CDR3 sequence (DNA): TGTGCCAGTAGTATTCCGCGGGAGTGGTACAATGAGCAGTTCTTC.

This clonotype was observed once. V gene TRBV15 combines with J gene TRBJ2-5, with TRBD2 matching 12 bases. CDR3 length equals 17 residues. The V gene end was trimmed by 0 bases and the J gene end by 4 bases; junction bases not matched to a gene: 6. Germline CDR1 LNHNV, CDR2 YYDKDF (reference sequence). CDR3 region: CATSRDLTSGSRETQYF. CDR3 bases: TGTGCCACCAGCAGAGATCTGACTAGCGGGAGCCGAGAGACCCAGTACTTC.

The chain carries TRBV5-1 and TRBJ2-7; D possibly uses TRBD1 or TRBD2 (5 bases each). Trimming cost V 4 bases and J 0 bases, with 17 bases left between them. CDR1 and CDR2 (germline): SGHRS, YFSETQ. CDR3 length: 16 amino acids. For the CDR3, the DNA is TGCGCCAGCAGCCGAGACGGGACGGTGAACTCCTACGAGCAGTACTTC. It yields the protein CASSRDGTVNSYEQYF.